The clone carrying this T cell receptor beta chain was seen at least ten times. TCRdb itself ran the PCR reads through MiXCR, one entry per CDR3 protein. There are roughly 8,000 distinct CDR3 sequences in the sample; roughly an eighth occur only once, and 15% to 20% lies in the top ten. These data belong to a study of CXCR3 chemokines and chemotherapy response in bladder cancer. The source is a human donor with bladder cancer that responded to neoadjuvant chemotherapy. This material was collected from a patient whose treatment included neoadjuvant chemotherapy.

CDR3 in DNA: TGTGCCAGCAGTTTATGGGGACCTGGAAACACCATATATTTT. It translates to CASSLWGPGNTIYF. V and J are TRBV12-3 or TRBV12-4 and TRBJ1-3; possibly TRBD1 for D (5 bases). The CDR3 contains 14 residues. V lost 2 bases and J lost 2, with 7 bases in between.